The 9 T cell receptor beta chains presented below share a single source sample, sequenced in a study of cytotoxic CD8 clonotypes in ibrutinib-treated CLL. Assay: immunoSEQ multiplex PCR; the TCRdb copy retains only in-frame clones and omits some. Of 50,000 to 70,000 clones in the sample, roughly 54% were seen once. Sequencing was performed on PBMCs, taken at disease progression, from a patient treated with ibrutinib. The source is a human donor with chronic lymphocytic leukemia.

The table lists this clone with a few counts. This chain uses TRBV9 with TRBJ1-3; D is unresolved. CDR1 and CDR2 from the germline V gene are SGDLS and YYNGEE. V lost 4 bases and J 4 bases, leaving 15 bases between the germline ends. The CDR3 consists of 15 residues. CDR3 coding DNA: TGTGCCAGCAGCCTAGACTCCGCGGGAGGAAACACCATATATTTT. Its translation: CASSLDSAGGNTIYF.

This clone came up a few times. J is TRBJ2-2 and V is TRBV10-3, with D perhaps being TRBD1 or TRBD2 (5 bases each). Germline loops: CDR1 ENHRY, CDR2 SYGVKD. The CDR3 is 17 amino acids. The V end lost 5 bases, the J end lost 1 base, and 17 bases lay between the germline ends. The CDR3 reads CAISYPEGTQNTGELFF. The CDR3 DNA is TGTGCCATCAGTTACCCTGAGGGGACGCAGAACACCGGGGAGCTGTTTTTT.

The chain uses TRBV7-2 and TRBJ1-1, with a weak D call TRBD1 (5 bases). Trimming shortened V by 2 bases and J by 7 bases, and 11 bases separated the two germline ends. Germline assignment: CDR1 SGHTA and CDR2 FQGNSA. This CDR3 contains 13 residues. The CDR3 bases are TGTGCCAGCAGCTTACAGGGCACGTTTGAAGCTTTCTTT. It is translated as CASSLQGTFEAFF.

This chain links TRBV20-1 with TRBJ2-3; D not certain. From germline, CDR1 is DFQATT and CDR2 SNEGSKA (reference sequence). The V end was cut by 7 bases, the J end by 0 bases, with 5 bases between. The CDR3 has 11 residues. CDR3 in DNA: TGCAGTGGACAAAGCACAGATACGCAGTATTTT. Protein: CSGQSTDTQYF.

For the CDR3, the DNA is TGTGCCAGCACTCAAGGGGGGGGCCCTAATGAAAAACTGTTTTTT. It yields the protein CASTQGGGPNEKLFF. This chain links TRBV2 with TRBJ1-4, with D maybe TRBD1 (6 bases). This CDR3 is 15 amino acids long. From germline, CDR1 is SNHLY and CDR2 FYNNEI. V was pared by 7 bases and J by 3 bases, with 15 bases between.

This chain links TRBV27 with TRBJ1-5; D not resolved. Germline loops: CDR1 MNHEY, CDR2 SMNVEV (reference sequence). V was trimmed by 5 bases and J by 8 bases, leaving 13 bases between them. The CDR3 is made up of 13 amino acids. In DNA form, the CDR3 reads TGTGCCAGCAGTCTAGGGCCCATCAAGCCCCAGCATTTT. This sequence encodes CASSLGPIKPQHF.

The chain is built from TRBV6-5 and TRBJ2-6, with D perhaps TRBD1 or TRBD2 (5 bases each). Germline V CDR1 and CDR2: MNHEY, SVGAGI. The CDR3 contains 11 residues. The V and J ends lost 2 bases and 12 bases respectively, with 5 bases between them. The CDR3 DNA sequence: TGTGCCAGCAGTTACGGGACCGTCCTGACTTTC. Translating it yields CASSYGTVLTF.

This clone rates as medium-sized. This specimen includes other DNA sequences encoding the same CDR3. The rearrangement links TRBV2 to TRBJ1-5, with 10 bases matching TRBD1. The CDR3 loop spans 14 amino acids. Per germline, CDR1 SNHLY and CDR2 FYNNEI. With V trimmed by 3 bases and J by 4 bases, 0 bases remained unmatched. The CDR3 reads CASSEDRGNQPQHF. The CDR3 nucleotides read TGTGCCAGCAGTGAGGACAGGGGGAATCAGCCCCAGCATTTT.

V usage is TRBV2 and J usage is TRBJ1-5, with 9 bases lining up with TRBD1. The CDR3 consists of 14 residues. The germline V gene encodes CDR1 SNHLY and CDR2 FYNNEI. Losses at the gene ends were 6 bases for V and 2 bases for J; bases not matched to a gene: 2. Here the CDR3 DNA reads TGTGCCAGCAGACGACAGGGGGGCAATCAGCCCCAGCATTTT. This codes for CASRRQGGNQPQHF.